The T cell receptor (beta chain) under discussion was sequenced for a study of T cell responses to AZD1222 COVID-19 vaccine. The study's findings and limits: Rises in breadth and depth of Spike-specific TCRs came after two AZD1222 doses. Only after the peak T cell response were repertoires sampled.

This table comes from immunoSEQ multiplex PCR, and its TCRdb copy is limited to in-frame clones, with some not included. The sample carries tens of thousands of clones, roughly 93% recorded once. V was clipped by 3 bases and J by 5 bases, with 11 bases between them. The CDR3 has 14 amino acids. In germline, CDR1 is SGDLS, CDR2 YYNGEE. Note on this clone: Its antigen is undetermined.

This TCR came from an adult in good health. The material sequenced was peripheral blood, taken on day 0 of AZD1222 vaccination. The chain combines TRBV9 with TRBJ1-4; D ambiguous. The CDR3 sequence: CASSARQANEKLFF. Written as DNA, the CDR3 is TGTGCCAGCAGCGCGCGGCAGGCGAATGAAAAACTGTTTTTT.